This T cell receptor (beta chain) was obtained from a study of blood T cell repertoires in COVID-19. The germline gives CDR1 SGHKS, CDR2 YYEKEE (reference sequence). V was clipped by 4 bases and J by 4 bases, with 18 bases between them. This CDR3 has 16 residues. Method: immunoSEQ multiplex PCR; TCRdb's copy keeps in-frame clones and lacks some. The table lists over 10,000 clones, nearly 90% of them singletons. Sequencing input: peripheral blood. The rearrangement joins TRBV5-5 to TRBJ2-1; D might be TRBD2 (6 bases). The source is a human donor with active COVID-19. The donor label of this sample is uncertain. CDR3 nucleotide sequence: TGTGCCAGCAGCCCGGGGCTGGGACTTCAATACAATGAGCAGTTCTTC. Its translation: CASSPGLGLQYNEQFF.